This paragraph covers one TCR beta chain sequence. The sample belongs to a study of radiotherapy plus CTLA-4 blockade in lung cancer. Study details: Objective responses were recorded in roughly 20% of patients, with disease control recorded in about 30%.

Clones were sequenced by immunoSEQ multiplex PCR, and TCRdb holds only the in-frame ones, with some missing. The data contain around 55,000 clones, approximately 82% of them singletons. Germline V gene sequence: CDR1 WSHSY, CDR2 SAAADI. V shed 6 bases, J shed 2 bases, and the junction held 2 bases outside the gene matches. CDR3 length equals 13 residues. Here the sequenced sample was peripheral blood, taken from a patient treated with radiotherapy plus ipilimumab. The J gene is TRBJ2-7, the V gene TRBV10-2; TRBD2 agrees at 9 bases. This receptor was identified in a human donor with non-small cell lung cancer whose response to radiotherapy plus ipilimumab could not be evaluated. The CDR3 spells CASRTSGAYEQYF. DNA of the CDR3: TGCGCCAGCAGGACTAGCGGTGCCTACGAGCAGTACTTC.